This T cell receptor (beta chain) comes out of a study of shared T cell receptors in the human thymus. Sequencing was performed with immunoSEQ multiplex PCR; in TCRdb, only in-frame clones are kept and a portion is missing. The table includes approximately 580,000 clones, around 78% detected once. There are 17 residues in the CDR3. CDR1 is LNHNV and CDR2 is YYDKDF in the germline V gene (reference sequence). These data also featured in a second study, about human thymus T cells. Turning to that study: The study used thymus tissue resected during corrective heart surgery.

The sequenced material came from thymocytes. This TCR was recovered from a boy in the first two years of life with a congenital heart defect. This chain connects TRBV15 to TRBJ2-5; D call uncertain. TRBJ2-7 explains the end of the DNA better; the J call may be wrong. The CDR3 reads CATSRDLPGLLRYEQYF. CDR3 DNA sequence: TGTGCCACCAGCAGAGATTTGCCGGGTCTTTTGAGGTACGAGCAGTACTTC.